This T cell receptor beta chain derives from a study of shared clonotypes between healthy human individuals. Trimming removed 5 bases at V and 8 bases at J, with 22 bases between. Germline-derived CDR1 and CDR2 are SGDLS and YYNGEE. The CDR3 is made up of 15 amino acids. Generated by immunoSEQ multiplex PCR, the TCRdb table keeps only in-frame clones and is missing some. The sample consists of 2.3 million or so clones, 80% to 95% of them appearing once. The receptor's source is a man aged 18 to 30 in good health. Some clones in this sample may be carry-over from other donors' samples. V usage is TRBV9 and J usage is TRBJ1-2, with TRBD1 as a possible D gene (6 bases). Source material: naive CD4+ T cells from PBMCs. Stated subset: CD45RA+ positively selected. The CDR3 DNA reads as TGTGCCAGCAGGCAAGGGGGGACGCCCCTGGGGGGCTACACCTTC. As protein: CASRQGGTPLGGYTF.